Listed below are T cell receptor beta chains from one sample, sequenced in a study of follicular helper T cells after annual influenza vaccination. The protocol was immunoSEQ multiplex PCR, while the TCRdb copy is restricted to in-frame clones and leaves out a portion. Among around 800 clones listed, 60% to 85% were seen once. The material was CXCR5+ CD38+ circulating T follicular helper cells from blood, obtained on the day of influenza vaccination. The source of these receptors is an adult who received the influenza vaccine. The CDR3 runs from the conserved cysteine through the conserved F or W.

>TRBV19
CASSIERGMGGYTF
>TRBV27
CASSLFARGETQYF
>TRBV15
CATSRDVSGNEQFF
>TRBV5-6
CASSSTLAGAYNEQFF
>TRBV2
CASRPGQGAGNTEAFF
>TRBV7-7
CASSPGLADNEQFF
>TRBV5-1
CASSLDGYNSPLHF
>TRBV21-1
CASRLSVATQSRANVLTF
>TRBV19
CASSQGGADTQYF
>TRBV28
CASSQRLYEQYF
>TRBV7-9
CASSLGQTSYEQYF
>TRBV5-4
CASSLRGSGGLSDTQYF
>TRBV19
CASSTTGGGNTIYF
>TRBV4-3
CASSHGTRGQIYEQYF
>TRBV18
CASSPGWGGTHNEQFF
>TRBV19
CASTTFLGFSEAFF
>TRBV7-2
CASTVAQNYGYTF
>TRBV18
CASSPPRGGNTEAFF
>TRBV14
CASSVSGGGEKLFF
>TRBV5-4
CASSLSVVDTQYF
>TRBV12-5
CASGLQVNTEAFF
>TRBV9
CASSIQLGQGGEKLFF
>TRBV7-7
CASRGTGGSGELFF
>TRBV10-2
CASSAGTTDTQYF
>TRBV12-5
CARSPLNFDRVDGNTIYF
>TRBV9
CASSPRSGVLNTEAFF
>TRBV2
CASKGDRAGEQYF
>TRBV5-4
CASVGCARQSRANVLTF
>TRBV4-1
CASRPNSGTGNNQPQHF
>TRBV9
CASSVAGNTGELFF
>TRBV30
CAWRADRGYGEKLFF
>TRBV6-5
CASSQEDRERYEQYF
>TRBV7-2
CASSLTFLQPQHF
>TRBV19
CASSTPRGRGNTEAFF
>TRBV11-3
CASSRQGAEAFF
>TRBV28
CAGKTGFHNSPLHF
>TRBV29-1
CSVASREPYGYTF
>TRBV19
CASSITSGGGEQYF
>TRBV11-2
CASSLVDEQFF
>TRBV19
CASSNTRVSSPLHF
>TRBV29-1
CSVTPTGIYEQYF
>TRBV6-5
CASSYSSSGSTDTQYF
>TRBV7-3
CASSLTLGGETQYF
>TRBV6-4
CASSVIRVGELFF
>TRBV6-6
CASSPFDTEAFF
>TRBV11-2
CASSLGGLGTLCDF
>TRBV21-1
CASSKNPAGNTGELFF
>TRBV19
CASSIGHALGGYEQYF
>TRBV5-6
CASSWDSSGNTIYF
>TRBV7-3
CASSLQPPAGTNTEAFF
>TRBV10-2
CASSENGMGYGYTF
>TRBV5-4
CASSPDRVFEDTQYF
>TRBV5-5
CASSLEALVSENGYTF
>TRBV23-1
CASRTIPGTGGHVNEKLFF
>TRBV5-1
CASSLRWLGEGVQLFF
>TRBV5-1
CASSLDWTGASNEQFF
>TRBV6-1
CASSEQGGYEQYF
>TRBV19
CASGDRDFYEQYF
>TRBV7-2
CASSLEAVDTQYF